The rows below give T cell receptor beta chains drawn from one sample of a study of cytomegalovirus exposure and HLA in healthy donors. Data came from immunoSEQ multiplex PCR; TCRdb stores just in-frame clones and leaves some out. The data hold over 150,000 clones, with 60% to 80% observed a single time. Sequences were obtained from PBMCs. These receptors were taken from a woman in her 50s in good health and CMV-seropositive. The CDR3 runs from the conserved cysteine through the conserved F or W. The D gene is left open where the match is weak. Size is stated for part of the rows, as once, few or many counts, or as a class when the clone is expanded.

d_call j_call v_call clone_size cdr3_aa cdr3_nt
. TRBJ1-4 TRBV5-1 . CASSLAWSEKLFF TGCGCCAGCAGCTTAGCATGGAGTGAAAAACTGTTTTTT
TRBD2 TRBJ2-1 TRBV7-3 . CASSLSLAGMNEQFF TGTGCCAGCAGCTTAAGCCTAGCGGGGATGAATGAGCAGTTCTTC
. TRBJ2-5 TRBV2 once CASSEMAGQETQYF TGTGCCAGCAGTGAAATGGCAGGCCAAGAGACCCAGTACTTC
TRBD1 TRBJ1-2 TRBV2 few CASREGQHNYGYTF TGTGCCAGCAGAGAGGGACAGCATAACTATGGCTACACCTTC
. TRBJ1-1 TRBV11-2 . CASSFPGMNTEAFF TGTGCCAGCAGCTTCCCGGGGATGAACACTGAAGCTTTCTTT
TRBD2 TRBJ2-1 TRBV4-1 . CASSQGLAGGFDEQFF TGCGCCAGCAGCCAAGGACTAGCGGGGGGGTTTGATGAGCAGTTCTTC
. TRBJ2-7 TRBV6-5 once CASSSPSTRSYEQYF TGTGCCAGCAGTTCCCCGTCTACCCGATCCTACGAGCAGTACTTC
TRBD2 TRBJ2-7 TRBV10-1 . CASSGGIAGEEQYF TGCGCCAGCAGTGGAGGGATAGCGGGGGAAGAGCAGTACTTC
. TRBJ2-7 TRBV21-1 . CASSKKTGHYEQYF TGTGCCAGCAGCAAAAAAACAGGACACTACGAGCAGTACTTC
TRBD1 TRBJ2-7 TRBV5-6 . CASSLQGANSYEQYF TGTGCCAGCAGCCTCCAGGGGGCCAACTCCTACGAGCAGTACTTC
. TRBJ2-5 TRBV7-9 . CASSSEETQYF TGTGCCAGCAGCTCCGAAGAGACCCAGTACTTC
. TRBJ1-1 TRBV7-9 few CASSLLTRGRNTEAFF TGTGCCAGCAGCTTATTGACCAGGGGTCGGAACACTGAAGCTTTCTTT
TRBD1 TRBJ1-6 TRBV11-2 . CASAPGTGGDSPLHF TGTGCCAGCGCCCCCGGGACAGGGGGTGATTCACCCCTCCACTTT
. TRBJ2-3 TRBV9 . CASSPWVKGLRGDTQYF TGTGCCAGCAGCCCGTGGGTTAAGGGGCTCCGGGGGGATACGCAGTATTTT
. TRBJ2-2 TRBV4-2 . CASQGRGDLTGELFF TGTGCCAGCCAAGGGAGGGGGGACCTCACCGGGGAGCTGTTTTTT
. TRBJ1-5 TRBV12-5 . CASGFLQGPGAGNQPQHF TGTGCTAGTGGTTTTCTGCAGGGGCCCGGGGCTGGCAATCAGCCCCAGCATTTT